This TCR beta chain appears in the sequencing data of a study of memory CD4+ T cells and cytomegalovirus serostatus. Of note for this clone: Its antigen is not known.

Study-wide results and limits: Each of roughly 65 CMV-associated TCRbeta sequences occurred in one to five individuals. A US-trained random forest predicted CMV serostatus with median AUC around 0.91.

CDR1 and CDR2 from the germline V gene are KGHSH and LQKENI. This CDR3 comprises 15 residues. V dropped 5 bases and J dropped 0 bases, with 12 bases sitting between them. Sequencing used immunoSEQ multiplex PCR; TCRdb keeps in-frame clones, though not all of them. This sample has tens of thousands of clones, with approximately 82% found just once. Single viable CD3+CD4+CD8-CD45RO+ cells were sorted as the memory CD4+ T cells. Donors' CMV status reflects serum IgG against pp150, pp28, p38, p52. This receptor was identified in an adult in good health and CMV-seronegative. The chain uses TRBV18 and TRBJ2-3; D may be TRBD1 (5 bases). The sample consisted of memory CD4+ T cells from blood. For the CDR3, the DNA is TGTGCCAGCTCAAAGGACACGGTTAGCACAGATACGCAGTATTTT. Translation gives CASSKDTVSTDTQYF.